These 30 T cell receptor beta chains were sequenced from one sample in a study of identical twins. Each CDR3 protein gets one entry after TCRdb re-called the 5' RACE reads with MiXCR. The sample consists of 450,000 or so distinct CDR3 sequences, 14% of them appearing once. These data also formed part of another study, on yellow fever vaccine responses in identical twins.

Sequenced input: CD4+ T cells sorted from blood. These receptors originate from a woman under 30 in good health.

This clonotype was detected only a few times. The chain couples TRBV20-1 to TRBJ2-1, with TRBD2 identical over 13 bases. Germline V gene sequence: CDR1 DFQATT, CDR2 SNEGSKA (reference sequence). The junction had 16 bases not matched to a gene; V was cut back by 2 bases and J by 0 bases. The CDR3 length is 21 residues. The CDR3 nucleotides read TGCAGTGCTAGATCTCACCCGGGACTAGCGGGACCTGTGAGCTCCTACAATGAGCAGTTCTTC. Encoded protein: CSARSHPGLAGPVSSYNEQFF.

The chain is built from TRBV5-1 and TRBJ2-5; D could derive from TRBD1 or TRBD2 (6 bases each). The CDR3 totals 14 residues. CDR1 is SGHRS, CDR2 YFSETQ, per germline. Between the trimmed V and J ends, which lost 3 bases and 3 bases, there was a span of 12 bases. CDR3: CASSSVGGEETQYF. As DNA, the CDR3 is TGCGCCAGCAGCTCTGTCGGGGGCGAAGAGACCCAGTACTTC. Looking up the rest from reference TRBV5-1 and TRBJ2-5 gives the full variable domain: KAGVTQTPRYLIKTRGQQVTLSCSPISGHRSVSWYQQTPGQGLQFLFEYFSETQRNKGNFPGRFSGRQFSNSRSEMNVSTLELGDSALYLCASSSVGGEETQYFGPGTRLLVL.

The DNA of the CDR3 is TGTGCCTGGAGTGTATATAAACAGGGTGGCACAGATACGCAGTATTTT. This translates into CAWSVYKQGGTDTQYF. The chain couples TRBV30 to TRBJ2-3; perhaps TRBD1 as D (6 bases). The germline V gene encodes CDR1 GTSNPN and CDR2 SVGIG (reference sequence). The V end lost 0 bases, the J end lost 1 base, and 14 bases lay between the germline ends. This CDR3 is 16 amino acids long.

This chain joins TRBV7-2 and TRBJ2-3; D is perhaps TRBD2 (6 bases). V lost 6 bases and J lost 4, with 17 bases in between. The germline CDR1 and CDR2 sequences are SGHTA and FQGNSA. This CDR3 is 15 amino acids long. CDR3 region: CASRSNRRDPDTQYF. As DNA, the CDR3 is TGTGCCAGCAGGTCTAACAGGAGGGACCCAGATACGCAGTATTTT.

This clonotype was found many times. The rearrangement uses TRBV5-1 and TRBJ2-5, with D perhaps TRBD1 (6 bases). This CDR3 spans 14 amino acids. V lost 4 bases, J lost 4 bases, and 14 bases lay in between. Germline V gene lookup returns CDR1 SGHRS and CDR2 YFSETQ. This CDR3 reads CASSPTGMRETQYF. CDR3 in DNA: TGCGCCAGCAGCCCAACAGGGATGAGAGAGACCCAGTACTTC. The full variable domain, with the rest looked up from reference TRBV5-1 and TRBJ2-5, is KAGVTQTPRYLIKTRGQQVTLSCSPISGHRSVSWYQQTPGQGLQFLFEYFSETQRNKGNFPGRFSGRQFSNSRSEMNVSTLELGDSALYLCASSPTGMRETQYFGPGTRLLVL.

The genes are TRBV7-2 and TRBJ2-3; D unresolved. CDR1 SGHTA and CDR2 FQGNSA come from the germline V gene. CDR3 length equals 14 residues. Trimming took 5 bases from V and 4 from J, leaving 13 bases between them. The CDR3 nucleotides read TGTGCCAGCAGCCCGGGCCTAATGGCAGATACGCAGTATTTT. It yields the protein CASSPGLMADTQYF.

This clonotype was recorded a few times. This sequence joins TRBV20-1 and TRBJ2-7; TRBD2 is a possible D gene (6 bases). Germline values: CDR1 DFQATT, CDR2 SNEGSKA (reference sequence). V was trimmed by 6 bases and J by 3 bases, leaving 15 bases between them. This CDR3 is built from 13 residues. The chain's CDR3 is CSAGTYYGYEQYF. DNA of the CDR3: TGCAGTGCCGGGACTTACTACGGCTACGAGCAGTACTTC.

This clonotype was seen more than once but under ten times. The chain recombines TRBV5-1 with TRBJ2-6, with a possible D match to TRBD1 (5 bases). The V end lost 3 bases, the J end lost 0 bases, and 13 bases lay between the germline ends. This CDR3 region has 17 residues. Germline CDR1 SGHRS, CDR2 YFSETQ. The chain's CDR3 is CASSWGLSPSGANVLTF. CDR3 DNA: TGCGCCAGCAGCTGGGGCCTCTCCCCCTCTGGGGCCAACGTCCTGACTTTC. The full variable domain, its missing parts supplied by reference TRBV5-1 and TRBJ2-6, is KAGVTQTPRYLIKTRGQQVTLSCSPISGHRSVSWYQQTPGQGLQFLFEYFSETQRNKGNFPGRFSGRQFSNSRSEMNVSTLELGDSALYLCASSWGLSPSGANVLTFGAGSRLTVL.

This chain joins TRBV12-3 or TRBV12-4 and TRBJ2-2, with D tentatively TRBD2 (6 bases). The CDR3 length is 15 residues. Trimming removed 5 bases at V and 6 bases at J, with 16 bases between. The CDR3 here is CASSTTRGRSGELFF. The CDR3 DNA reads as TGTGCCAGCAGTACGACTAGGGGTCGTTCCGGGGAGCTGTTTTTT.

This clonotype has only a few counts. V gene TRBV11-2 combines with J gene TRBJ2-7; 9 nucleotides match TRBD1. V lost 6 bases to trimming and J lost 12 bases; unmatched junction nucleotides: 6. This CDR3 has 11 residues. Germline-derived CDR1 and CDR2 are SGHAT and FQNNGV. The CDR3 nucleotides read TGTGCCAGCAGACTACAGGGGGCCTCGTACTTC. It encodes CASRLQGASYF.

The chain joins TRBV7-9 to TRBJ2-3; 8 positions agree with TRBD2. The V gene's germline CDR1 is SEHNR and CDR2 FQNEAQ (reference sequence). The CDR3 extends over 15 amino acids. The ends lost 5 bases at V and 8 bases at J; junction bases unmatched: 12. CDR3 bases: TGTGCCAGCAGCACCTTAGCGGGATTACGGAGTACGCAGTATTTT. Encoded protein: CASSTLAGLRSTQYF.

The chain recombines TRBV18 with TRBJ2-7; a possible D gene is TRBD1 (6 bases). Trimming removed 2 bases from V and 3 bases from J, with 14 bases in between. Germline assignment: CDR1 KGHSH and CDR2 LQKENI. There are 15 residues in the CDR3. The CDR3 region has the DNA TGTGCCAGCTCACCAAGGGGGTCGGACCTCTACGAGCAGTACTTC. Translated: CASSPRGSDLYEQYF.

This clonotype was counted many times. The genes are TRBV24-1 and TRBJ2-5; 7 bases line up with TRBD2. With 6 bases clipped from V and 4 bases from J, the junction kept 16 bases outside the gene matches. The CDR3 is made up of 17 amino acids. Germline loops: CDR1 KGHDR, CDR2 SFDVKD. The CDR3 sequence is CATSLGGYGEEGETQYF. The CDR3 bases are TGTGCCACCAGTTTGGGGGGGTACGGAGAGGAAGGAGAGACCCAGTACTTC.

V usage is TRBV5-1 and J usage is TRBJ2-7; D call uncertain. The CDR3 consists of 12 residues. V was trimmed by 4 bases and J by 6 bases, leaving 11 bases between them. From germline, CDR1 is SGHRS and CDR2 YFSETQ. The DNA of the CDR3 is TGCGCCAGCAGCCCCGAAGGGTTCGAGCAGTACTTC. As protein: CASSPEGFEQYF.

This clonotype was found a few times. The chain uses TRBV5-1 and TRBJ1-4; 9 nucleotides line up with TRBD1. Germline CDR1 reads SGHRS; CDR2 reads YFSETQ. CDR3 size: 15 residues. The trim removed 2 bases at V and 5 bases at J, leaving 4 bases unmatched. CDR3 in amino acids: CASSLLGQGNEKLFF. For the CDR3, the DNA is TGCGCCAGCAGCTTACTAGGACAGGGGAATGAAAAACTGTTTTTT.

The rearrangement uses TRBV28 and TRBJ2-1, with 13 nucleotides matching TRBD2. Germline V gene sequence: CDR1 MDHEN, CDR2 SYDVKM. The CDR3 runs 17 residues. Trimming took 8 bases from V and 0 from J; bases not matched to a gene: 7. The chain's CDR3 is CASRGLAGLSSYNEQFF. The CDR3 region has the DNA TGTGCCAGCCGGGGACTAGCGGGGCTGAGCTCCTACAATGAGCAGTTCTTC.

This chain connects TRBV20-1 to TRBJ2-5, with D maybe TRBD1 (5 bases). The CDR3 is made up of 13 amino acids. V lost 6 bases and J 1 base, leaving 12 bases between the germline ends. Per germline, CDR1 DFQATT and CDR2 SNEGSKA (reference sequence). CDR3: CSATQGPQETQYF. The CDR3 coding sequence is TGCAGTGCAACGCAGGGTCCCCAAGAGACCCAGTACTTC.

This clonotype was seen a few times. The chain couples TRBV5-1 to TRBJ2-3; TRBD2 aligns across 8 bases. CDR3 length: 16 amino acids. Germline V gene lookup returns CDR1 SGHRS and CDR2 YFSETQ. Trimming removed 0 bases from V and 1 base from J; junction bases left unmatched: 4. The CDR3 bases are TGCGCCAGCAGCTTGGTTCAAGCGGGGGGCACAGATACGCAGTATTTT. Encoded protein: CASSLVQAGGTDTQYF.

This chain links TRBV20-1 with TRBJ2-2; 10 nucleotides align to TRBD1. V lost 0 bases to trimming and J lost 3 bases; unmatched junction nucleotides: 1. CDR3 length equals 15 residues. From germline, CDR1 is DFQATT and CDR2 SNEGSKA (reference sequence). This CDR3 reads CSARDGTGDTGELFF. The CDR3 DNA reads TGCAGTGCTAGAGACGGGACAGGGGACACCGGGGAGCTGTTTTTT.

This chain connects TRBV7-2 to TRBJ2-7, with D perhaps matching TRBD2 (6 bases). The length of the CDR3 is 15 residues. V shed 3 bases and J shed 3 bases, with 15 bases lying between them. From germline, CDR1 is SGHTA and CDR2 FQGNSA. This CDR3 reads CASSLGGSQIYEQYF. DNA for the CDR3: TGTGCCAGCAGCTTGGGGGGTTCACAGATCTACGAGCAGTACTTC.

The rearrangement joins TRBV3-1 to TRBJ1-5; a weak D match, TRBD1 (5 bases). The CDR3 spans 14 residues. Trimming removed 4 bases at V and 3 bases at J, with 10 bases between. Per germline, CDR1 LGHDT and CDR2 YNNKEL (reference sequence). Here the CDR3 reads CASSRWGTNQPQHF. As DNA, the CDR3 is TGTGCCAGCAGCCGGTGGGGGACCAATCAGCCCCAGCATTTT.

The gene calls are TRBV4-2 and TRBJ2-2, with D unclear. Trimming cost V 4 bases and J 0 bases, with 12 bases left between them. The length of the CDR3 is 16 residues. CDR1 is LGHNA, CDR2 YNFKEQ, per germline. The CDR3 is CASSLWPASNTGELFF. CDR3 DNA: TGTGCCAGCAGCCTTTGGCCAGCTTCGAACACCGGGGAGCTGTTTTTT.

A few counts support this clonotype. The chain uses TRBV7-9 and TRBJ2-7; D may be TRBD1 (7 bases). The CDR3 extends over 15 amino acids. Looked up from germline, CDR1 is SEHNR and CDR2 is FQNEAQ (reference sequence). V was cut by 3 bases and J by 0 bases, with 12 bases left in between. CDR3 DNA: TGTGCCAGCAGCTTTTACCAGGGGGGCTCCTACGAGCAGTACTTC. Translating it yields CASSFYQGGSYEQYF.

This clonotype was observed a handful of times. This chain uses TRBV5-1 with TRBJ2-7, with D perhaps TRBD2 (6 bases). Trimming stripped 0 bases from V and 5 bases from J, with 18 bases between. CDR1 is SGHRS and CDR2 is YFSETQ in the germline V gene. The CDR3 has 16 amino acids. CDR3 loop: CASSLVGGSTGDEQYF. The CDR3 DNA sequence: TGCGCCAGCAGCTTGGTTGGGGGGTCTACCGGGGACGAGCAGTACTTC.

This clonotype has only a few counts. The chain recombines TRBV6-5 with TRBJ2-7; 7 bases are a match to TRBD1. This CDR3 contains 15 residues. Looked up from germline, CDR1 is MNHEY and CDR2 is SVGAGI. Trimming removed 2 bases from V and 3 bases from J; junction bases left unmatched: 7. The CDR3 DNA reads TGTGCCAGCAGTTACCCCGGGACAGTAAACTACGAGCAGTACTTC. Its protein is CASSYPGTVNYEQYF.

This clonotype has more than one count but fewer than ten. The CDR3 here is CASSLGSGGRNTQYF. The CDR3 DNA sequence: TGTGCCAGCAGCTTAGGGTCGGGGGGTCGGAATACGCAGTATTTT. This chain connects TRBV7-3 to TRBJ2-3; TRBD2 matches at 7 bases. CDR1 is SGHTA, CDR2 FQGTGA, per germline. The ends lost 2 bases at V and 7 bases at J; junction bases unmatched: 9. This CDR3 has 15 amino acids.

CDR3 residues: CASSSDPPGQGNTGELFF. The CDR3 DNA sequence: TGCGCCAGCAGCTCGGATCCGCCGGGACAGGGGAACACCGGGGAGCTGTTTTTT. The V call is TRBV5-1, the J call TRBJ2-2, with TRBD1 matching over 9 bases. The CDR3 loop spans 18 amino acids. The V gene end was trimmed by 3 bases and the J gene end by 1 base; junction bases not matched to a gene: 10. Germline lookup yields CDR1 SGHRS and CDR2 YFSETQ.

There are many counts of this clonotype. This chain links TRBV2 with TRBJ2-4; 9 bases map to TRBD2. The CDR3 extends over 15 amino acids. After removal of 7 bases from V and 0 bases from J, the junction contained 4 bases not matched to a gene. Germline values: CDR1 SNHLY, CDR2 FYNNEI. The CDR3 region is CASTASGVAKNIQYF. DNA for the CDR3: TGTGCCAGCACCGCTAGCGGGGTAGCCAAAAACATTCAGTACTTC.

This chain joins TRBV7-9 and TRBJ2-7; D is perhaps TRBD1 (6 bases). V shed 0 bases and J shed 6 bases, with 12 bases lying between them. This CDR3 is 14 amino acids long. Germline assignment: CDR1 SEHNR and CDR2 FQNEAQ (reference sequence). Here the CDR3 reads CASSLALRTAEQYF. As DNA, the CDR3 is TGTGCCAGCAGCTTAGCCCTCCGGACAGCCGAGCAGTACTTC.

The chain couples TRBV2 to TRBJ2-2, with D perhaps matching TRBD2 (5 bases). The V gene's germline CDR1 is SNHLY and CDR2 FYNNEI. The CDR3 loop spans 16 amino acids. The V end was cut by 2 bases, the J end by 1 base, with 11 bases between. The CDR3 nucleotides are TGTGCCAGCAGTGAAAGCGGAAGGATGAACACCGGGGAGCTGTTTTTT. Amino acids: CASSESGRMNTGELFF.